This record concerns one T cell receptor (beta chain) sequence. Its cognate antigen is unknown. Using immunoSEQ multiplex PCR, the repertoire was profiled, and TCRdb retains in-frame clones only, with some absent. The sample contains around 86,000 clones, more than 65% of which appear only once. The data stem from a study of Ad26.COV2.S vaccination and SARS-CoV-2 variants. Study-wide results and limits: There was a possibility that the TCR breadth and depth analyses underestimated total T cell responses. Breadth of non-spike TCRs did not differ between vaccinees and placebo recipients. Vaccinees showed greater spike-specific TCR breadth than placebo recipients.

The V gene's germline CDR1 is MNHEY and CDR2 SMNVEV (reference sequence). The CDR3 runs 18 residues. V dropped 6 bases and J dropped 4; count of bases not matched to a gene: 19. The receptor comes from a human donor who had recovered from COVID-19. The chain joins TRBV27 to TRBJ2-7; TRBD1 aligns across 9 bases. The material sequenced was peripheral blood, taken after recovery from COVID-19. CDR3 loop: CASSKIRVIGDRAYEQYF. The CDR3, as DNA: TGTGCCAGCAGCAAGATCCGAGTGATAGGGGACAGGGCATACGAGCAGTACTTC.